One T cell receptor (beta chain) is described in this entry. Time point described: pretreatment peripheral blood. Germline V gene sequence: CDR1 ENHRY, CDR2 SYGVKD. V was clipped by 0 bases and J by 2 bases, with 9 bases between them. The CDR3 covers 15 residues. Spiked synthetic TCR analogs estimated absolute template abundance per PCR. Generated by immunoSEQ multiplex PCR, the TCRdb table keeps only in-frame clones and is missing some. The sample has roughly 130,000 clones; around 85% are singletons. The entry originates in a study of PD-L1 blockade in urothelial cancer. As for the study in general: About 90% of the 29 patients were males with bladder-origin urothelial cancer. Samples of blood were analyzed 3 weeks (second dose) and 6 weeks after treatment start.

The rearrangement joins TRBV10-3 to TRBJ2-3; D is undetermined. The sequenced sample was PBMCs, obtained around atezolizumab (anti-PD-L1) treatment. This sequence was found in a man aged 50-60 years with urothelial cancer. The CDR3 coding sequence is TGTGCCATCAGTGAGTCTGTGCGGTTCACAGATACGCAGTATTTT. It is translated as CAISESVRFTDTQYF.